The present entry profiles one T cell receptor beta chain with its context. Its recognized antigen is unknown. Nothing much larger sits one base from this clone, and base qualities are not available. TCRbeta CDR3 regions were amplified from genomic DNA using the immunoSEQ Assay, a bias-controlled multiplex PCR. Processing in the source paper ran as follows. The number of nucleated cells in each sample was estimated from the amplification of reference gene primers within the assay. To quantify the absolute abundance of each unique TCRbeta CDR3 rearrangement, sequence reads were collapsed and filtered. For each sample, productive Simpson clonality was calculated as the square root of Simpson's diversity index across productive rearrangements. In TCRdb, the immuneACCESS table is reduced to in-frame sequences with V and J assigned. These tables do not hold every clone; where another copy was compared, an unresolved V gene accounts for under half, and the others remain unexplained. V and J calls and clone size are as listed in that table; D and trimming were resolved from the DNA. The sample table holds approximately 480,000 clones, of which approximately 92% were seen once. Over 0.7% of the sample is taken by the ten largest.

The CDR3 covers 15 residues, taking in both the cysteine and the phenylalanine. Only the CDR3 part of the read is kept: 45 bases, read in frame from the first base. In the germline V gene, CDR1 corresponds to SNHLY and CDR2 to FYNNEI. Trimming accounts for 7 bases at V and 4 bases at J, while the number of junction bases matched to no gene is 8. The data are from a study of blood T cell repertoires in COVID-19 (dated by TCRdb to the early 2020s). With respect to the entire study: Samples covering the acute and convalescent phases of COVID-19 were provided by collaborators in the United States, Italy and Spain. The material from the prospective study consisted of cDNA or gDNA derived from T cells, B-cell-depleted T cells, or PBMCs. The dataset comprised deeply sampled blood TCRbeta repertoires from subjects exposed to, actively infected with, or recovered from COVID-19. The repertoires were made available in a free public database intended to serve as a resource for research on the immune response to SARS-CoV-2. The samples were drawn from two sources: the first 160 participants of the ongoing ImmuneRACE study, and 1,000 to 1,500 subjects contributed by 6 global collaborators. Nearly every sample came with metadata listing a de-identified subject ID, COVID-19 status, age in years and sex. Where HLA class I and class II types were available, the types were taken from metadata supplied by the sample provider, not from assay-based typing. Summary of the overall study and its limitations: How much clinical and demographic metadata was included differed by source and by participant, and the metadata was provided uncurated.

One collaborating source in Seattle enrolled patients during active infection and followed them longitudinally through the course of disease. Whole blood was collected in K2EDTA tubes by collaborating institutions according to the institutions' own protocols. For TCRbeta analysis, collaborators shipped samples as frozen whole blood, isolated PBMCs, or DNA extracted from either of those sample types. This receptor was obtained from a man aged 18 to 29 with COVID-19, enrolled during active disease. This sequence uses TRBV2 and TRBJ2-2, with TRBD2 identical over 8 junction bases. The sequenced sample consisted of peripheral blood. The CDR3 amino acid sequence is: CASKGQAGVTGELFF. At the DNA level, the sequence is TGTGCCAGCAAAGGTCAAGCGGGAGTCACCGGGGAGCTGTTTTTT. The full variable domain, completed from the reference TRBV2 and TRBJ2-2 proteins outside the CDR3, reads EPEVTQTPSHQVTQMGQEVILRCVPISNHLYFYWYRQILGQKVEFLVSFYNNEISEKSEIFDDQFSVERPDGSNFTLKIRSTKLEDSAMYFCASKGQAGVTGELFFGEGSRLTVL.